This passage covers 19 T cell receptor beta chains from one sample sequenced in a study of T cells expressing NK-cell markers. TCRdb re-called the 5' RACE reads and shows each CDR3 protein once, DNA omitted. The repertoire table contains roughly 280,000 distinct CDR3 sequences. Specimen: blood T cells: a sorted CD56 or NKG2C T cell subset, CD4+ or CD8+ T cells, or bulk PBMC T cells (not recorded which). Receptor source: a young man in good health.

The chain has TRBV18 and TRBJ2-1; without DNA, the TCRdb call of TRBD2 cannot be checked. This CDR3 contains 12 residues. Germline V gene data show CDR1 as KGHSH and CDR2 as LQKENI. The CDR3 reads CASSPTGTRGFF.

The chain employs TRBV5-5 and TRBJ2-2. The germline CDR1 and CDR2 sequences are SGHKS and YYEKEE (reference sequence). The CDR3 is made up of 16 amino acids. The CDR3 reads CASSSGVAANTGELFF.

The rearrangement joins TRBV20-1 to TRBJ1-5; TCRdb lists TRBD1, though no DNA is available to test this call. CDR3 size: 12 residues. Looked up from germline, CDR1 is DFQATT and CDR2 is SNEGSKA (reference sequence). Here the CDR3 reads CSAAGVNQPQHF.

The chain joins TRBV14 to TRBJ1-2; the TCRdb call, TRBD1, lacks DNA for checking. Germline CDR1 reads SGHDN; CDR2 reads FVKESK. The CDR3 sequence is 15 residues long. The CDR3 protein is CASSPTPGANYGYTF.

The J gene is TRBJ2-7, the V gene TRBV20-1; as DNA is missing, the TRBD1 call by TCRdb cannot be tested. CDR3 length equals 13 residues. Per germline, CDR1 DFQATT and CDR2 SNEGSKA (reference sequence). The CDR3 spells CSPHVTGAWEQYF.

The V and J genes are TRBV6-1 and TRBJ2-3; with no DNA, the TCRdb D assignment of TRBD2 cannot be verified. This CDR3 is 16 amino acids long. The germline CDR1 and CDR2 sequences are MNHNS and SASEGT. CDR3 protein: CASSESQREGRDTQYF.

The chain has TRBV12-3 or TRBV12-4 and TRBJ2-1; TCRdb indicates TRBD2, and absent DNA this call remains unverified. This CDR3 region has 18 residues. The CDR3: CASSSSPLAGGTFDEQFF.

This chain uses TRBV12-3 or TRBV12-4 with TRBJ1-6; TCRdb designates TRBD1, a call that cannot be tested without DNA. This CDR3 contains 14 residues. CDR3 loop: CASSYRAADSPLHF.

This sequence joins TRBV4-3 and TRBJ2-4; with no DNA, the TCRdb D assignment of TRBD2 cannot be verified. The CDR3 loop spans 19 amino acids. CDR1 is LGHNA, CDR2 YSLEER, per germline. The CDR3 is CASSQDLSSGIPTKNIQYF.

The rearrangement links TRBV4-2 to TRBJ2-5; TCRdb gives TRBD2 as the D gene, but with no DNA this cannot be confirmed. The CDR3 is made up of 18 amino acids. Germline CDR1 LGHNA, CDR2 YNFKEQ. The CDR3 reads CASSQDKVLAGVQETQYF.

This chain uses TRBV29-1 with TRBJ1-3. Germline values: CDR1 SQVTM, CDR2 ANQGSEA. The CDR3 length is 11 residues. This CDR3 is CSVLDGNTIYF.

The chain couples TRBV11-3 to TRBJ1-5; TCRdb selects TRBD1, and the lack of DNA leaves this call unchecked. Germline CDR1 and CDR2: SGHNT and YENEEA. The CDR3 contains 15 residues. CDR3: CASSWRGLSNQPQHF. Full variable domain (missing parts from reference TRBV11-3 and TRBJ1-5): EAGVVQSPRYKIIEKKQPVAFWCNPISGHNTLYWYLQNLGQGPELLIRYENEEAVDDSQLPKDRFSAERLKGVDSTLKIQPAELGDSAVYLCASSWRGLSNQPQHFGDGTRLSIL.

V and J are TRBV12-3 or TRBV12-4 and TRBJ1-2; TCRdb proposes TRBD1, but this gene call is untestable without DNA. This CDR3 comprises 13 residues. This CDR3 reads CASSVRDSYGYTF.

The chain uses TRBV6-2 or TRBV6-3 and TRBJ2-7; the D call of TRBD1 rests on TCRdb alone, since no DNA is present to check it. CDR1 MNHEY and CDR2 SVGEGT come from the germline V gene. The CDR3 has 12 amino acids. This CDR3 reads CAGGQGTYEQYF.

The chain uses TRBV9 and TRBJ2-1; checking the TCRdb D call of TRBD1 is not possible without DNA. The CDR3 has 16 residues. CDR1 is SGDLS, CDR2 YYNGEE, per germline. The CDR3 is CASSALQGSSYNEQFF.

J is TRBJ1-4 and V is TRBV7-2; TCRdb's D call of TRBD1 is untestable without DNA. The CDR3 sequence is 15 residues long. Germline loops: CDR1 SGHTA, CDR2 FQGNSA. CDR3 protein: CASSFQGSVYEKLFF.

The chain carries TRBV12-3 or TRBV12-4 and TRBJ2-3; TCRdb picks TRBD1, but there is no DNA to check that call. This CDR3 is 16 amino acids long. CDR3 sequence reads: CASSRRQVSSTDTQYF.

The rearrangement uses TRBV5-1 and TRBJ2-7; no DNA is available, so the TRBD2 call from TCRdb remains unchecked. Germline CDR1 reads SGHRS; CDR2 reads YFSETQ. This CDR3 is 16 amino acids long. The CDR3 protein is CASSLSRTSGTYEQYF.

The chain carries TRBV9 and TRBJ2-6. This CDR3 contains 13 residues. Germline V CDR1 and CDR2: SGDLS, YYNGEE. The CDR3 protein is CASSTSGANVLTF.